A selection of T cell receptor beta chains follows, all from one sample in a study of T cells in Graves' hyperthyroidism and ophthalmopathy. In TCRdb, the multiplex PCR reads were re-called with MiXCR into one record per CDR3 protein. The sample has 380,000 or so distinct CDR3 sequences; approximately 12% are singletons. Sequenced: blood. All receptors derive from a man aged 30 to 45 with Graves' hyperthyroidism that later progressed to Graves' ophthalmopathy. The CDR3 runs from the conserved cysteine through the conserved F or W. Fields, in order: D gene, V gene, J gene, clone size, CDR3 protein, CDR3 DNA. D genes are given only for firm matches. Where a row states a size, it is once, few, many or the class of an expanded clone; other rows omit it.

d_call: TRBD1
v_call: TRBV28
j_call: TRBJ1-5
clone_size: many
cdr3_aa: CASSLGQGIQPQHF
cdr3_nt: TGTGCCAGCAGTTTGGGACAGGGAATTCAGCCCCAGCATTTT

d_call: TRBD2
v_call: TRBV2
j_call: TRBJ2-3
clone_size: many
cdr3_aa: CASRGKRLAGARKQYF
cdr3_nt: TGTGCCAGCAGGGGAAAACGACTAGCGGGGGCGCGTAAGCAGTATTTT

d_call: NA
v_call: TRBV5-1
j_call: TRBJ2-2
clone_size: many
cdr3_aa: CASSEADTGELFF
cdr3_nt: TGCGCCAGCAGCGAAGCGGACACCGGGGAGCTGTTTTTT

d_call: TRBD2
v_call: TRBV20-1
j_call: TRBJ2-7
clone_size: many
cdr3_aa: CSARDSGAVSYEQYF
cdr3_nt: TGCAGTGCTAGAGATAGCGGGGCGGTATCCTACGAGCAGTACTTC

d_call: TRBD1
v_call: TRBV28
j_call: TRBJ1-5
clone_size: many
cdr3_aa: CASSRGQEGNQPQHF
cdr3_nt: TGTGCCAGCAGCCGGGGACAGGAGGGGAATCAGCCCCAGCATTTT

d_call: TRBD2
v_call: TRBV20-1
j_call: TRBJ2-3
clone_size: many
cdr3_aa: CSARLADGTDTQYF
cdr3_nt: TGCAGTGCTAGACTAGCGGACGGCACAGATACGCAGTATTTT

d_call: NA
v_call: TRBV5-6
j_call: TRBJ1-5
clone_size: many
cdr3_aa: CASSFRDRNFGNQPQHF
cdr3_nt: TGTGCCAGCAGCTTCCGGGACCGAAATTTCGGCAATCAGCCCCAGCATTTT

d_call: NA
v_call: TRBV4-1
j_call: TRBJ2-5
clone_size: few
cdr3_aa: CASSQLTVKETQYF
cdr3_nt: TGCGCCAGCAGCCAACTGACAGTAAAAGAGACCCAGTACTTC

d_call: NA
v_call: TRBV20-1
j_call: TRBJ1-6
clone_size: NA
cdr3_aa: CSASRTLSYNSPLHF
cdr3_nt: TGCAGTGCTAGTAGGACACTCTCCTATAATTCACCCCTCCACTTT

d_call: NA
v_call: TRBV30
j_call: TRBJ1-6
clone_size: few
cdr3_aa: CAWSVGGNNSPLHF
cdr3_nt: TGTGCCTGGAGTGTTGGGGGGAATAATTCACCCCTCCACTTT

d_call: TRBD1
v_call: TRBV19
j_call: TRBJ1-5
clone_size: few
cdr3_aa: CASRSGQGVFSNQPQHF
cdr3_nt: TGTGCCAGTAGGTCCGGACAGGGGGTCTTCAGCAATCAGCCCCAGCATTTT

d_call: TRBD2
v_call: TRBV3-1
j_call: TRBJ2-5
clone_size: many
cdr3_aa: CASSSPGTSGVLGETQYF
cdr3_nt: TGTGCCAGCAGTTCTCCCGGGACTAGCGGGGTCCTGGGGGAGACCCAGTACTTC

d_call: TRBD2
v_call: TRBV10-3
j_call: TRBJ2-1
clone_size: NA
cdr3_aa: CAISDSGGEDEQFF
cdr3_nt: TGTGCCATCAGTGATAGCGGGGGGGAGGATGAGCAGTTCTTC

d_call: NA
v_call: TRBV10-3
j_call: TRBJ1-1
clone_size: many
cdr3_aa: CAIRKGQEGGTEAFF
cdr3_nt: TGTGCCATCCGAAAGGGGCAGGAGGGAGGTACTGAAGCTTTCTTT

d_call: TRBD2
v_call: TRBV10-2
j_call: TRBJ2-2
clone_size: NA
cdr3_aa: CASRNRLAGGGTGELFF
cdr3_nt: TGCGCCAGCAGGAATAGACTAGCGGGGGGTGGAACCGGGGAGCTGTTTTTT

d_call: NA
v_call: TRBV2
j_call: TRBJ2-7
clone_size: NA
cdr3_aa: CASSEGVSEQYF
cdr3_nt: TGTGCCAGCAGTGAAGGAGTGAGCGAGCAGTACTTC

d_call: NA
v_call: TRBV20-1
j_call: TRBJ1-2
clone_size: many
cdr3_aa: CSATDGLGYTF
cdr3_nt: TGCAGTGCTACGGACGGGCTTGGCTACACCTTC

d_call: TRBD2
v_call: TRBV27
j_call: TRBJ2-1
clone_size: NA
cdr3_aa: CASSPPGLGSYNEQFF
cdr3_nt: TGTGCCAGCAGCCCGCCGGGACTAGGCTCCTACAATGAGCAGTTCTTC

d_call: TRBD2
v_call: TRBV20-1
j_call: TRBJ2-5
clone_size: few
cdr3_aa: CSASSGVARRETQYF
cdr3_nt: TGCAGTGCAAGTAGCGGGGTGGCACGTCGGGAGACCCAGTACTTC

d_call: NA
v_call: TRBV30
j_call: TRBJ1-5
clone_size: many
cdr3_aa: CAWNVRDGQPQHF
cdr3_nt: TGTGCCTGGAATGTGCGGGATGGACAGCCCCAGCATTTT

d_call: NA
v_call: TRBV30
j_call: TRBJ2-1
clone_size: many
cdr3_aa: CACRRGAATGEQFF
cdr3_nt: TGTGCCTGCCGGCGAGGGGCGGCTACCGGTGAGCAGTTCTTC

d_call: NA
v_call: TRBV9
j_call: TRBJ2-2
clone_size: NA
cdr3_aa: CASSAGEANTGELFF
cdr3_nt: TGTGCCAGCAGCGCCGGCGAAGCGAACACCGGGGAGCTGTTTTTT

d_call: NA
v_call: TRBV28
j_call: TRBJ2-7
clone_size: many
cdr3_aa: CASSLHRASSYEQYF
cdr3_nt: TGTGCCAGCAGTCTCCACAGGGCGAGCTCCTACGAGCAGTACTTC

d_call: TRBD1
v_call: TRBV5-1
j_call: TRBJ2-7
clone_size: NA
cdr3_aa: CASSSDRGETYEQYF
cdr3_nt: TGCGCCAGCAGCTCGGACAGGGGGGAGACCTACGAGCAGTACTTC

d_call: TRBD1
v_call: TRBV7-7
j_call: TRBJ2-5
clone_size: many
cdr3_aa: CASSSRGQGETQYF
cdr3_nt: TGTGCCAGCAGCAGCAGGGGGCAGGGTGAGACCCAGTACTTC

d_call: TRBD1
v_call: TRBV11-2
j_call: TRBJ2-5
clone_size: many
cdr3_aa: CASSSWGQGTQTQYF
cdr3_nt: TGTGCCAGCAGCTCTTGGGGACAGGGGACGCAGACCCAGTACTTC

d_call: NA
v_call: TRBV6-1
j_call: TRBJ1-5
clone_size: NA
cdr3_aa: CASSKGSQPQHF
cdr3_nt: TGTGCCAGCAGTAAGGGTTCTCAGCCCCAGCATTTT

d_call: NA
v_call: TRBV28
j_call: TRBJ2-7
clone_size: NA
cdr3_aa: CASSPRPSSYEQYF
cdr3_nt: TGTGCCAGCAGCCCGCGGCCGAGCTCCTACGAGCAGTACTTC

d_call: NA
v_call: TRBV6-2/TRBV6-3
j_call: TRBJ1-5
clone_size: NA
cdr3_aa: CASSYRNDGPQHF
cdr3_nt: TGTGCCAGCAGTTACCGCAATGATGGGCCCCAGCATTTT

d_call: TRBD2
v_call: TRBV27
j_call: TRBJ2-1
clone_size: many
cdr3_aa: CASSETSGGPSYNEQFF
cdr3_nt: TGTGCCAGCAGTGAGACTAGCGGGGGGCCTTCCTACAATGAGCAGTTCTTC

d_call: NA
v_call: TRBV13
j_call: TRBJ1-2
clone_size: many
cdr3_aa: CASSPKPETANYGYTF
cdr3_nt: TGTGCCAGCAGCCCAAAACCAGAGACTGCTAACTATGGCTACACCTTC

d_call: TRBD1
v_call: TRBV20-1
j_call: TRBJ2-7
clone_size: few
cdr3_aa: CSARVGFGQAYEQCF
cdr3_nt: TGCAGTGCTAGGGTTGGGTTCGGACAGGCCTACGAGCAGTGCTTC

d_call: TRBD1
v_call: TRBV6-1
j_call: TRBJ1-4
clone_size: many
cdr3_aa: CASSPGQGAPGREKLFF
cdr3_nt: TGTGCCAGCAGCCCGGGACAGGGGGCGCCCGGACGGGAAAAACTGTTTTTT

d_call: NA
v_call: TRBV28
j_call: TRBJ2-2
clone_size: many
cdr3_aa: CASSGTDPLLTGELFF
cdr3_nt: TGTGCCAGCAGTGGGACGGACCCTCTCCTCACCGGGGAGCTGTTTTTT

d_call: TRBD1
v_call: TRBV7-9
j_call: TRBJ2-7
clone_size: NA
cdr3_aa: CASSDTGGAGEQYF
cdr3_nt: TGTGCCAGCAGCGATACAGGGGGCGCGGGCGAGCAGTACTTC

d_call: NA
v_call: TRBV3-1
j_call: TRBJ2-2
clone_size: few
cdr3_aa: CASSQEILGGELFF
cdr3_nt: TGTGCCAGCAGCCAGGAAATATTGGGCGGGGAGCTGTTTTTT

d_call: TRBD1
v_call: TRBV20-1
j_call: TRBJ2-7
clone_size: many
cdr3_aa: CSAKTGPRGSYEQYF
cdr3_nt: TGCAGTGCAAAGACAGGGCCTAGGGGGTCCTACGAGCAGTACTTC

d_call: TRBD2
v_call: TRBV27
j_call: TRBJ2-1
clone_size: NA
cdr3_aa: CASSLRGGGEQFF
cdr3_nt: TGTGCCAGCAGTTTGCGGGGGGGTGGTGAGCAGTTCTTC

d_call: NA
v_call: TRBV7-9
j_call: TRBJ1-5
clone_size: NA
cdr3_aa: CASSGDNSNQPQHF
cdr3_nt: TGTGCCAGCAGCGGAGACAATAGCAATCAGCCCCAGCATTTT

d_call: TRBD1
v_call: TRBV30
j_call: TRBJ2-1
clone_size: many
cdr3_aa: CAWSVAGGNEQFF
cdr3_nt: TGTGCCTGGAGTGTAGCAGGGGGCAATGAGCAGTTCTTC

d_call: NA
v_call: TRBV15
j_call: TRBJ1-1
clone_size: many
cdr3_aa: CATSPHPLGGFTEAFF
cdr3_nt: TGTGCCACCAGCCCGCATCCCCTTGGGGGTTTCACTGAAGCTTTCTTT

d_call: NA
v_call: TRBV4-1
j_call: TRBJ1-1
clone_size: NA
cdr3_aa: CASSDRGVDTEAFF
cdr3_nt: TGCGCCAGCAGCGATAGGGGGGTAGACACTGAAGCTTTCTTT

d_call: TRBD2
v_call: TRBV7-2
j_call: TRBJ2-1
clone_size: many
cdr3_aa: CASSLELAGYYNEQFF
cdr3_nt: TGTGCCAGCAGCTTGGAGCTAGCGGGCTATTACAATGAGCAGTTCTTC

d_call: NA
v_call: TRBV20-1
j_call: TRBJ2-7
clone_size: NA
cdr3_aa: CSARGRGPSYEQYF
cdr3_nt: TGCAGTGCTAGAGGGCGGGGGCCTTCCTACGAGCAGTACTTC

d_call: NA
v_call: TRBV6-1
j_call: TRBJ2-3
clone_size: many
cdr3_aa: CASSHTNDGRDTQYF
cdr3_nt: TGTGCCAGCAGCCACACAAACGACGGAAGGGATACGCAGTATTTT

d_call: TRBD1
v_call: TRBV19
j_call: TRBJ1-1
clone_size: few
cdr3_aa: CASLPLDRGPRANTEAFF
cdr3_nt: TGTGCCAGTCTTCCTTTAGACAGGGGCCCACGGGCGAACACTGAAGCTTTCTTT

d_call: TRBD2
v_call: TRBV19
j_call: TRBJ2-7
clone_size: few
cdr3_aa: CATRKGLASDEQYF
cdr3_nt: TGTGCCACCAGAAAGGGACTAGCGTCGGACGAGCAGTACTTC